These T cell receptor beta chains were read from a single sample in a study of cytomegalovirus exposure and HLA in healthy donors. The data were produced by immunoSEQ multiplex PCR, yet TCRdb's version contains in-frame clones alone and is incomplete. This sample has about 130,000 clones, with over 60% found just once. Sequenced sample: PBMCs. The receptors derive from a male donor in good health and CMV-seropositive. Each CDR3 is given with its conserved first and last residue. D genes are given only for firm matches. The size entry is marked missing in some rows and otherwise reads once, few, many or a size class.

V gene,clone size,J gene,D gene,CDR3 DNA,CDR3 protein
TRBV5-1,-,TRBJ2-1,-,TGCGCCAGCAGTCAAACTACCACTCCGGGGGATGAGCAGTTCTTC,CASSQTTTPGDEQFF
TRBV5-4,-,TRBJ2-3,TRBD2,TGCGCCAGCAGCCAACCGGGGGGGCGGAAAGATACGCAGTATTTT,CASSQPGGRKDTQYF
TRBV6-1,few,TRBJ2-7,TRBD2,TGTGCCAGCAGGGGACTAGCGGGTTCCTCCTACGAGCAGTACTTC,CASRGLAGSSYEQYF
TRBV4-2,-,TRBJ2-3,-,TGTGCCAGCAGCCAAGACAGGTTCACAGATACGCAGTATTTT,CASSQDRFTDTQYF
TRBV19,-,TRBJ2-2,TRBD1,TGTGCCAGTAGTATAGCCGGGACAGGGAATCGGGGGGAGCTGTTTTTT,CASSIAGTGNRGELFF
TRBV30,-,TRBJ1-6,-,TGTGCCTGGATCAGCTCCTATAATTCACCCCTCCACTTT,CAWISSYNSPLHF
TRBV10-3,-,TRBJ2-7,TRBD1,TGTGCCACGGACAGGGGGATCCCCTACGAGCAGTACTTC,CATDRGIPYEQYF
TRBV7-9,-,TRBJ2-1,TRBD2,TGTGCCAGCAGCTTAGGCGGGAGGGCTGAGCAGTTCTTC,CASSLGGRAEQFF
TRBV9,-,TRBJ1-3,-,TGTGCCAGCAGCGTAACCGGCTCTGGAAACACCATATATTTT,CASSVTGSGNTIYF
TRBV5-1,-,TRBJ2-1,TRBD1,TGCGCCAGCAGCACCGGACAGGGGGTCTCCTACAATGAGCAGTTCTTC,CASSTGQGVSYNEQFF
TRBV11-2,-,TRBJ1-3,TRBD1,TGTGCCAGCAGTTGGGACAGGGGCTCTGGAAACACCATATATTTT,CASSWDRGSGNTIYF
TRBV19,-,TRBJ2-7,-,TGTGCCAGTAGTATAGACGACCCCGGGAGCTCCTACGAGCAGTACTTC,CASSIDDPGSSYEQYF
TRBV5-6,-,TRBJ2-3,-,TGTGCCAGCAGCGCGATGGCGGGACGAGCTGGCACAGATACGCAGTATTTT,CASSAMAGRAGTDTQYF
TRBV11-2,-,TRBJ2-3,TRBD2,TGTGCCAGCAGCTTAGAGGGGACTAGCAAAGATACGCAGTATTTT,CASSLEGTSKDTQYF
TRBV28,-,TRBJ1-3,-,TGTGCCAGCAGTTCTCCCGAGTTTGGGGGCCCCGGGTCTGGAAACACCATATATTTT,CASSSPEFGGPGSGNTIYF
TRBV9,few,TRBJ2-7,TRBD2,TGTGCCAGCAGCGTCGGGACTAGCGGGAATTTAAGGTCCTACGAGCAGTACTTC,CASSVGTSGNLRSYEQYF
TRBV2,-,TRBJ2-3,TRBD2,TGTGCCTGCAGGCTTAGCGGGACGCAGTATTTT,CACRLSGTQYF
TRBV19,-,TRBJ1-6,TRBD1,TGTGCCAGTAGTTCACAGGGGGCAGATTCACCCCTCCACTTT,CASSSQGADSPLHF
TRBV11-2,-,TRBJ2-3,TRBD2,TGTGCCAGCAGCTCGGGGGGAGACACAGATACGCAGTATTTT,CASSSGGDTDTQYF
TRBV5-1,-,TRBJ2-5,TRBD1,TGCGCCAGCAGATTTGCCGGGACAGGGGCGGGAGAGACCCAGTACTTC,CASRFAGTGAGETQYF
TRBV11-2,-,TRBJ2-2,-,TGTGCCAGCAGCTTATCTTCTTTCACCGGGGAGCTGTTTTTT,CASSLSSFTGELFF
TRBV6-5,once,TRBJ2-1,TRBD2,TGTGCCAGCACCCCCAGCGGGGGCCTACGCAATGAGCAGTTCTTC,CASTPSGGLRNEQFF
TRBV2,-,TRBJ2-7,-,TGTGCCAGCAGCCGAGGGAGTTTATACGAGCAGTACTTC,CASSRGSLYEQYF
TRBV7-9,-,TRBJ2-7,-,TGTGCCAGCAGCTTACAGGGTCACGAGCAGTACTTC,CASSLQGHEQYF
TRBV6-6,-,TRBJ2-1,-,TGTGCCAGCAGCCTCTGGAGGGGGGGCAGTGAGCAGTTCTTC,CASSLWRGGSEQFF
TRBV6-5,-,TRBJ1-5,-,TGTGCCAGCAGTGAAGCCGCCAGGGGAGCCCAGCATTTT,CASSEAARGAQHF
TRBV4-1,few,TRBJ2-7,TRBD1,TGTGCCAGCAGCCAAGAAATAGGAGCAGGGGGCTACGAGCAGTACTTC,CASSQEIGAGGYEQYF
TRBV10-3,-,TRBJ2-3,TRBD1,TGTGCCATCAGTGTGGTCAGGGGGTTGGATACGCAGTATTTT,CAISVVRGLDTQYF
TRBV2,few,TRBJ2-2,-,TGTGCCAGCAGTGACGGCAGGGGAACCGGGGAGCTGTTTTTT,CASSDGRGTGELFF
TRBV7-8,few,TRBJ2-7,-,TGTGCCAGCAGCTTAGGACCCGGGGAGCAGTACTTC,CASSLGPGEQYF
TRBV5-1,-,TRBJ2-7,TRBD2,TGCGCCAGCAGCTCGGGACTAGCGGGAGGACCCCTCAGTTACGAGCAGTACTTC,CASSSGLAGGPLSYEQYF
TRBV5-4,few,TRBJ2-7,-,TGTGCCAGCAGCGCGAGCTCCTACGAGCAGTACTTC,CASSASSYEQYF
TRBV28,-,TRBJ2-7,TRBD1,TGTGCCGCTTCGCCAGGGGGCTCCTACGAGCAGTACTTC,CAASPGGSYEQYF
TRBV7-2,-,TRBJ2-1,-,TGTGCCAGCAGAAGAGTAGGGAGCGGATTTTACAATGAGCAGTTCTTC,CASRRVGSGFYNEQFF
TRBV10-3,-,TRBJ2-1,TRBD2,TGTGCCATCAGTGCTAGCGGGGAGGACAATGAGCAGTTCTTC,CAISASGEDNEQFF
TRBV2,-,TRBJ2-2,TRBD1,TGTGCCAGCAGGCTGACAGGGATCCTGTTTTTT,CASRLTGILFF
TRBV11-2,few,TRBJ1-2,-,TGTGCCAGCAGCTTATCCCTCTATGGCTACACCTTC,CASSLSLYGYTF
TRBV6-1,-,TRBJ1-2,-,TGTGCCAGCAGTGACAATAAGCGGGGCTTAGGCTATGGCTACACCTTC,CASSDNKRGLGYGYTF
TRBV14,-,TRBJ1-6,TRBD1,TGTGCCAGCAGCCAAGCTACAGGGGGAGATTCACCCCTCCACTTT,CASSQATGGDSPLHF
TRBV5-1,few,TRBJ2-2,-,TGCGCCAGCAGCTTACCCGGGACATATAACACCGGGGAGCTGTTTTTT,CASSLPGTYNTGELFF